The sequence of this TCR beta chain was determined in a study of T cells expressing NK-cell markers. Across the study: Source material for TCR beta repertoires consisted of sorted CD3+CD56+NKG2C+, CD3+CD56+NKG2C- and CD3+CD56-NKG2C+ T cells.

Per the germline V gene, CDR1 is SGHRS and CDR2 is YFSETQ. The CDR3 has 15 amino acids. With UMIs, 5'RACE template switching was used to make TCR beta cDNA. TCRdb reprocessed the 5' RACE reads, keeping one entry per CDR3 protein, no DNA. This sample's table has fewer than 400,000 distinct CDR3 sequences. Sequencing used blood T cells: a sorted CD56 or NKG2C T cell subset, CD4+ or CD8+ T cells, or bulk PBMC T cells (not recorded which). The receptor comes from a woman aged 50 to 60 in good health. V is TRBV5-1 and J is TRBJ1-1; TCRdb reports TRBD1, a call that lacks DNA to check it against. CDR3 amino acids: CASSLVGGSNTEAFF.